Presented here are 9 T cell receptor beta chains from one specimen sequenced in a study of T cell repertoires in cytomegalovirus infection. TCRdb reprocessed the reads via MiXCR and lists one record per CDR3 protein. The top ten hold 10% to 13% of the sample, which has hundreds of thousands of distinct CDR3 sequences, around 10% seen once. The specimen was PBMCs. Receptor source: a human donor in good health (CMV status not recorded). Some clones in this sample may be carry-over from other donors' samples.

This clonotype was found many times. The chain uses TRBV7-9 and TRBJ2-7; 8 bases line up with TRBD1. Germline V lookup: CDR1 SEHNR, CDR2 FQNEAQ (reference sequence). CDR3 length equals 14 residues. V was clipped by 5 bases and J by 2 bases; unmatched bases: 5. The CDR3 DNA follows: TGTGCCAGCAGCCCCAGGGACAGGACCTACGAGCAGTACTTC. Its protein product is CASSPRDRTYEQYF.

This clonotype was seen only a few times. This rearrangement joins TRBV6-1 to TRBJ2-6, with 9 positions matching TRBD1. This CDR3 has 17 amino acids. The V segment lost 8 bases and the J segment 4 bases; nucleotides outside the gene matches: 12. From germline, CDR1 is MNHNS and CDR2 SASEGT. CDR3 protein: CASCRGQGNAGANVLTF. In DNA, the CDR3 is TGTGCCAGCTGTAGGGGACAGGGAAACGCCGGGGCCAACGTCCTGACTTTC.

The table lists this clonotype with many counts. It may be a read error: a sequence one base away is much more abundant. The V call is TRBV28, the J call TRBJ1-1; D unclear. The CDR3 runs 13 residues. Germline assignment: CDR1 MDHEN and CDR2 SYDVKM. V dropped 6 bases and J dropped 0 bases, with 8 bases sitting between them. CDR3 nucleotide sequence: TGTGCCAGCAGCCCCTCAGTGAACACTGAAGCTTTCTTT. Translation gives CASSPSVNTEAFF.

Only a few counts were recorded for this clonotype. This sequence joins TRBV12-3 or TRBV12-4 and TRBJ1-2, with D possibly being TRBD1 (5 bases). The CDR3 consists of 12 residues. Trimming cost V 3 bases and J 6 bases, with 8 bases left between them. In DNA form, the CDR3 reads TGTGCCAGCAGTTTGGGGCAACATGGCTACACCTTC. Amino acid sequence: CASSLGQHGYTF.

This clonotype appeared many times. This chain uses TRBV19 with TRBJ2-7; 8 nucleotides match TRBD2. CDR1 and CDR2 from the germline V gene are LNHDA and SQIVND (reference sequence). Trimming cost V 5 bases and J 3 bases; bases outside gene matches: 6. CDR3 size: 14 residues. CDR3 amino acids: CASSPLSGSYEQYF. The CDR3 nucleotides read TGTGCCAGTAGTCCCCTCAGCGGGAGCTACGAGCAGTACTTC.

This clonotype has ten or more counts. This chain uses TRBV7-9 with TRBJ2-7; D tentatively fits TRBD1 or TRBD2 (7 bases each). CDR1 and CDR2 from the germline V gene are SEHNR and FQNEAQ (reference sequence). The CDR3 loop spans 13 amino acids. V shed 4 bases and J shed 5 bases, with 12 bases lying between them. CDR3 region: CASSSQGGDEQYF. In DNA, the CDR3 is TGTGCCAGCAGCTCCCAGGGGGGGGACGAGCAGTACTTC.

At least ten counts were recorded for this clonotype. The chain recombines TRBV7-8 with TRBJ2-7; 8 bases match TRBD2. Trimming took 4 bases from V and 4 from J; bases not matched to a gene: 3. This CDR3 region has 13 residues. Germline V CDR1 and CDR2: SGHVS, FQNEAQ. The CDR3 protein is CASSYRGGYEQYF. For the CDR3, the DNA is TGTGCCAGCAGCTACCGGGGGGGATACGAGCAGTACTTC.

This clonotype was seen a few times. The rearrangement joins TRBV28 to TRBJ1-4; possible D gene TRBD1, 5 bases. Germline V gene sequence: CDR1 MDHEN, CDR2 SYDVKM. CDR3 size: 17 residues. V gave up 3 bases and J gave up 7 bases, with 21 bases separating them. CDR3 bases: TGTGCCAGCAGTTTCACCGCAACGGGAGCGGGGGGTGAAAAACTGTTTTTT. It codes for CASSFTATGAGGEKLFF.

This clonotype was detected ten times or more. The rearrangement links TRBV6-1 to TRBJ2-1; 11 bases match TRBD2. CDR3 length: 19 residues. V was pared by 3 bases and J by 2 bases, with 12 bases of the junction left unmatched. The germline V gene encodes CDR1 MNHNS and CDR2 SASEGT. Here the CDR3 DNA reads TGTGCCAGCAGTGATGATGGGACTAGCGGAAAAATCCCCTACAATGAGCAGTTCTTC. It is translated as CASSDDGTSGKIPYNEQFF.